This T cell receptor (beta chain) was sequenced during a study of identical twins. V was pared by 6 bases and J by 2 bases, with 11 bases between. There are 15 residues in the CDR3. Per germline, CDR1 MGHDK and CDR2 SYGVNS. This clonotype has a handful of counts. TCRdb re-called the 5' RACE reads with MiXCR, one entry per CDR3 protein. The table includes around 490,000 distinct CDR3 sequences, nearly 15% detected once. These data were also reused for a study on yellow fever vaccine responses in identical twins.

The sequencing input was CD4+ T cells sorted from blood. The sequence was collected from a woman under 30 in good health. The chain recombines TRBV25-1 with TRBJ2-6, with D unresolved. CDR3 loop: CASSKFWAGANVLTF. Written as DNA, the CDR3 is TGTGCCAGCAGCAAATTCTGGGCTGGGGCCAACGTCCTGACTTTC.